This entry lists 9 T cell receptor beta chains sequenced from one sample in a study of blood T cells in healthy people across ages. A second PCR, run for about 6 to 12 cycles, used a sample-barcoded 5' primer plus a J-beta primer mix. TCRdb used MiXCR to reprocess the 5' RACE reads, holding one entry per CDR3 protein. The data hold approximately 800,000 distinct CDR3 sequences, with roughly 34% observed a single time. The sequenced sample consisted of blood. The receptors come from a man between 18 and 29 years old in good health.

This chain joins TRBV7-9 and TRBJ1-1, with 10 nucleotides matching TRBD1. The CDR3 length is 14 residues. Germline CDR1 reads SEHNR; CDR2 reads FQNEAQ (reference sequence). Trimming cost V 4 bases and J 9 bases; bases outside gene matches: 8. For the CDR3, the DNA is TGTGCCAGCAGCTCCCCGGGGGGACAGGGGAAAGCTTTCTTT. It encodes CASSSPGGQGKAFF.

A few counts support this clonotype. J is TRBJ1-3 and V is TRBV6-5, with D unresolved. The length of the CDR3 is 16 residues. Germline V gene lookup returns CDR1 MNHEY and CDR2 SVGAGI. Trimming shortened V by 0 bases and J by 0 bases, and 9 bases separated the two germline ends. CDR3 in DNA: TGTGCCAGCAGTTACTCCCGGCAGCTCTCTGGAAACACCATATATTTT. Its translation: CASSYSRQLSGNTIYF.

The chain links TRBV11-2 to TRBJ1-2, with 9 bases identical to TRBD1. The length of the CDR3 is 14 residues. V shed 5 bases, J shed 7 bases, and the junction held 8 bases outside the gene matches. CDR1 and CDR2 (germline): SGHAT, FQNNGV. The CDR3 DNA reads as TGTGCCAGCAGCCTAAGGACAGGGGCTGGTGGCTACACCTTC. Its protein is CASSLRTGAGGYTF.

This clonotype has more than one count but fewer than ten. The chain recombines TRBV10-3 with TRBJ2-7; TRBD1 might be the D (5 bases). Looked up from germline, CDR1 is ENHRY and CDR2 is SYGVKD. The CDR3 runs to 13 residues. V was trimmed by 2 bases and J by 0 bases, leaving 5 bases between them. CDR3 in DNA: TGTGCCATCAGTGAGGGGGCCTCCTACGAGCAGTACTTC. Translating gives CAISEGASYEQYF.

V gene TRBV28 combines with J gene TRBJ1-1, with D possibly being TRBD1 (5 bases). The CDR3 runs 13 residues. V shed 6 bases and J shed 5 bases, with 13 bases lying between them. The germline V gene encodes CDR1 MDHEN and CDR2 SYDVKM. The CDR3 spells CASRAQGGTEAFF. For the CDR3, the DNA is TGTGCCAGCAGAGCCCAGGGAGGGACTGAAGCTTTCTTT.

There are many counts of this clonotype. This chain connects TRBV12-3 or TRBV12-4 to TRBJ2-7; TRBD1 might be the D (6 bases). The CDR3 spans 16 residues. V lost 0 bases and J lost 0, with 12 bases in between. The DNA for the CDR3 is TGTGCCAGCAGTTTAGCTCCAGGGGTCTACTCCTACGAGCAGTACTTC. Protein: CASSLAPGVYSYEQYF.

This clonotype was picked up a small number of times. The chain has TRBV5-4 and TRBJ2-7; 7 bases are a match to TRBD1. CDR1 SGHNT and CDR2 YYREEE come from the germline V gene (reference sequence). Trimming cost V 4 bases and J 6 bases; bases outside gene matches: 10. The CDR3 is 14 residues long. The CDR3 DNA sequence: TGTGCCAGCAGCGTGTCCGGGCAGGGGGTCGAGCAGTACTTC. This translates into CASSVSGQGVEQYF.

The V call is TRBV4-1, the J call TRBJ1-1; weak D call: TRBD1 (5 bases). The CDR3 has 14 residues. V lost 1 base and J 4 bases, leaving 10 bases between the germline ends. Looked up from germline, CDR1 is MGHRA and CDR2 is YSYEKL. The CDR3 DNA reads TGCGCCAGCAGCCAAGCAGGGTTGAGCACTGAAGCTTTCTTT. Translated: CASSQAGLSTEAFF.

V and J are TRBV5-1 and TRBJ2-7; a weak D match, TRBD1 (7 bases). Trimming cost V 3 bases and J 7 bases, with 29 bases left between them. This CDR3 is 18 amino acids long. Germline CDR1 and CDR2: SGHRS and YFSETQ. The CDR3 DNA is TGCGCCAGCAGCTCAAGAATTGGAGGGGGCCCTTCCTACAATGAGCAGTACTTC. Translating it yields CASSSRIGGGPSYNEQYF.